Below are 32 T cell receptor beta chains sequenced from a single sample in a study of T cell repertoires in cytomegalovirus infection. TCRdb reanalysed the reads using MiXCR and keeps one entry per CDR3 protein. The table records 300,000 or so distinct CDR3 sequences, roughly a quarter of them present only once. Sequenced input: PBMCs. Every receptor here comes from a human donor in good health (CMV status not recorded). Some clones in this sample may be carry-over from other donors' samples.

This chain uses TRBV4-1 with TRBJ1-5; D ambiguous. The CDR3 consists of 16 residues. Germline V gene sequence: CDR1 MGHRA, CDR2 YSYEKL. The V gene lost 3 bases and the J gene lost 3 bases, with 15 bases spanning the gap. The CDR3 bases are TGCGCCAGCAGCCAGAGAGACATCCCGGCCAATCAGCCCCAGCATTTT. This translates into CASSQRDIPANQPQHF.

The sample holds many counts of this clonotype. The rearrangement links TRBV7-2 to TRBJ2-7; 9 bases are a match to TRBD1. CDR1 and CDR2 from the germline V gene are SGHTA and FQGNSA. The CDR3 contains 16 residues. After removal of 3 bases from V and 2 bases from J, the junction contained 8 bases not matched to a gene. CDR3 DNA sequence: TGTGCCAGCAGCTTCCCGGAGGGGACAGGGACCTACGAGCAGTACTTC. Amino acids: CASSFPEGTGTYEQYF.

The chain uses TRBV2 and TRBJ2-5, with 8 bases aligning to TRBD2. Germline V lookup: CDR1 SNHLY, CDR2 FYNNEI. The CDR3 runs to 16 residues. V lost 7 bases to trimming and J lost 4 bases; unmatched junction nucleotides: 14. The CDR3 sequence is CASNSGTRRHSETQYF. The DNA for the CDR3 is TGTGCCAGCAATTCCGGGACTAGGCGACACTCAGAGACCCAGTACTTC.

This clonotype showed up many times. The rearrangement joins TRBV7-2 to TRBJ2-1; D is perhaps TRBD2 (6 bases). Trimming pared 5 bases from V and 4 bases from J, leaving 12 bases between. This CDR3 is built from 14 residues. Germline-derived CDR1 and CDR2 are SGHTA and FQGNSA. CDR3 in DNA: TGTGCCAGCAGCCCGGGCGGGGTATACAATGAGCAGTTCTTC. Its translation is CASSPGGVYNEQFF.

This clonotype was observed a few times. This chain links TRBV28 with TRBJ2-7, with D possibly being TRBD1 (6 bases). This CDR3 region has 12 residues. Germline CDR1 MDHEN, CDR2 SYDVKM. Trimming cost V 8 bases and J 5 bases, with 13 bases left between them. Here the CDR3 reads CASEGGANEQYF. The DNA for the CDR3 is TGTGCCAGCGAAGGGGGTGCAAACGAGCAGTACTTC.

CDR3 residues: CSANRLGEGEQYF. The CDR3 DNA is TGCAGCGCTAACCGTCTGGGGGAAGGAGAGCAGTACTTC. The chain uses TRBV29-1 and TRBJ2-7; D may be TRBD1 or TRBD2 (5 bases each). V was shortened by 7 bases and J by 7 bases, with 20 bases between the two germline ends. Per the germline V gene, CDR1 is SQVTM and CDR2 is ANQGSEA. This CDR3 is 13 amino acids long.

This chain connects TRBV19 to TRBJ1-1; no clear D. Between the trimmed V and J ends, which lost 5 bases and 0 bases, there was a span of 13 bases. The CDR3 is 15 amino acids. From germline, CDR1 is LNHDA and CDR2 SQIVND (reference sequence). CDR3 sequence: CASSPVARVNTEAFF. DNA of the CDR3: TGTGCCAGTAGTCCTGTGGCGAGGGTGAACACTGAAGCTTTCTTT.

V is TRBV5-6 and J is TRBJ2-2; D is ambiguous. CDR1 and CDR2 from the germline V gene are SGHDT and YYEEEE. With 0 bases removed from V and 0 bases from J, the gap between germline ends came to 9 bases. The CDR3 length is 16 residues. The chain's CDR3 is CASSLVQRANTGELFF. The CDR3 region has the DNA TGTGCCAGCAGCTTGGTTCAAAGAGCGAACACCGGGGAGCTGTTTTTT.

The chain has TRBV24-1 and TRBJ2-1; 11 bases line up with TRBD2. V lost 3 bases to trimming and J lost 3 bases; unmatched junction nucleotides: 3. Germline V gene data show CDR1 as KGHDR and CDR2 as SFDVKD. The CDR3 extends over 16 amino acids. The CDR3 DNA sequence: TGTGCCACCAGTGATACTAGCGGGAGTAACTACAATGAGCAGTTCTTC. It codes for CATSDTSGSNYNEQFF.

This rearrangement joins TRBV5-1 to TRBJ2-3; 9 bases are a match to TRBD2. The CDR3 runs 17 residues. The germline V gene has CDR1 SGHRS and CDR2 YFSETQ. Trimming cost V 6 bases and J 0 bases; bases outside gene matches: 11. CDR3 loop: CASMSTSGLPSTDTQYF. Here the CDR3 DNA reads TGCGCCAGCATGTCGACTAGCGGACTACCTAGCACAGATACGCAGTATTTT.

This clonotype was counted ten times or more. The V and J genes are TRBV6-1 and TRBJ2-5, with 8 bases lining up with TRBD2. CDR3 length equals 15 residues. Germline V gene sequence: CDR1 MNHNS, CDR2 SASEGT. V shed 5 bases, J shed 4 bases, and the junction held 9 bases outside the gene matches. The chain's CDR3 is CASSNSGRALETQYF. Written as DNA, the CDR3 is TGTGCCAGCAGTAATTCCGGGAGGGCCCTAGAGACCCAGTACTTC.

This clonotype occurred a few times. A much more abundant neighbour one base away suggests this may be a read error. This chain joins TRBV7-2 and TRBJ2-7, with 9 bases fitting TRBD1. The CDR3 contains 15 residues. Germline loops: CDR1 SGHTA, CDR2 FQGNSA. The trim removed 4 bases at V and 6 bases at J, leaving 10 bases unmatched. The DNA of the CDR3 is TGTGCCAGCAGCTCCCCCGGGACAGGGTGCTCCGAGCAGTACTTC. Its protein is CASSSPGTGCSEQYF.

This clonotype has more than one count but fewer than ten. The chain is built from TRBV11-2 and TRBJ2-5, with 8 bases fitting TRBD1. CDR1 and CDR2 (germline): SGHAT, FQNNGV. This CDR3 comprises 16 residues. The V segment lost 3 bases and the J segment 5 bases; nucleotides outside the gene matches: 11. This CDR3 is CASSFPRTGFLETQYF. As DNA, the CDR3 is TGTGCCAGCAGCTTCCCGAGGACAGGGTTTTTGGAGACCCAGTACTTC.

This rearrangement joins TRBV19 to TRBJ2-3; D is tentatively TRBD1 or TRBD2 (5 bases each). The germline V gene has CDR1 LNHDA and CDR2 SQIVND (reference sequence). This CDR3 is 17 amino acids long. The V end lost 6 bases, the J end lost 3 bases, and 22 bases lay between the germline ends. The CDR3, as DNA: TGTGCCAGTAGGCCCCCGCTAGCCCGAGAGGGGACAGATACGCAGTATTTT. Protein: CASRPPLAREGTDTQYF.

This clonotype was observed at least ten times. The gene calls are TRBV7-2 and TRBJ2-1; the D is unclear. Trimming took off 4 bases at V and 5 bases at J, with 6 bases between the two ends. Germline lookup yields CDR1 SGHTA and CDR2 FQGNSA. The CDR3 loop spans 12 amino acids. In DNA form, the CDR3 reads TGTGCCAGCAGCTCCTTTAACAATGAGCAGTTCTTC. It specifies CASSSFNNEQFF.

Only a few counts were recorded for this clonotype. The J gene is TRBJ1-5, the V gene TRBV28; D gene unclear. The CDR3 is 14 amino acids. Germline CDR1 is MDHEN and CDR2 is SYDVKM. The V gene lost 3 bases and the J gene lost 3 bases, with 9 bases spanning the gap. The CDR3, as DNA: TGTGCCAGCAGTTTCCCCAGAGTCAATCAGCCCCAGCATTTT. It is translated as CASSFPRVNQPQHF. Complete variable domain (other parts from reference TRBV28 and TRBJ1-5): DVKVTQSSRYLVKRTGEKVFLECVQDMDHENMFWYRQDPGLGLRLIYFSYDVKMKEKGDIPEGYSVSREKKERFSLILESASTNQTSMYLCASSFPRVNQPQHFGDGTRLSIL.

This clonotype was observed at least ten times. The genes are TRBV28 and TRBJ2-6; tentatively, D is TRBD2 (5 bases). Trimming shortened V by 6 bases and J by 0 bases, and 9 bases separated the two germline ends. The CDR3 has 15 residues. Per germline, CDR1 MDHEN and CDR2 SYDVKM. The CDR3 sequence: CASRRRFSGANVLTF. For the CDR3, the DNA is TGTGCCAGCAGACGGAGGTTCTCTGGGGCCAACGTCCTGACTTTC.

The chain carries TRBV20-1 and TRBJ2-6; D is unresolved. V lost 4 bases and J 2 bases, leaving 9 bases between the germline ends. Looked up from germline, CDR1 is DFQATT and CDR2 is SNEGSKA (reference sequence). CDR3 length: 14 amino acids. CDR3 bases: TGCAGTGCTACTACGACGGCTGGGGCCAACGTCCTGACTTTC. Amino acid sequence: CSATTTAGANVLTF.

This clonotype was seen repeatedly, ten times or more. The chain carries TRBV7-2 and TRBJ1-6; D is ambiguous. V lost 1 base to trimming and J lost 7 bases, with 8 bases between them. This CDR3 has 14 residues. Germline V gene lookup returns CDR1 SGHTA and CDR2 FQGNSA. This CDR3 is CASSLVVGNSPLHF. The CDR3 region has the DNA TGTGCCAGCAGCTTAGTGGTGGGGAATTCACCCCTCCACTTT.

This clonotype has more than one count but fewer than ten. The chain is built from TRBV7-2 and TRBJ2-5; the D gene is possibly TRBD2 (6 bases). The germline CDR1 and CDR2 sequences are SGHTA and FQGNSA. Trimming shortened V by 5 bases and J by 5 bases, and 12 bases separated the two germline ends. The CDR3 is made up of 13 amino acids. CDR3 region: CASSTGLRETQYF. DNA for the CDR3: TGTGCCAGCAGCACGGGACTTCGTGAGACCCAGTACTTC.

This clonotype came up a few times. In DNA, the CDR3 is TGTGCCAGCAGTAGCGGGGCCTCCTACGAGCAGTACTTC. Amino acid sequence: CASSSGASYEQYF. The V and J genes are TRBV6-5 and TRBJ2-7; TRBD2 matches 7 bases. The CDR3 consists of 13 residues. The germline V gene has CDR1 MNHEY and CDR2 SVGAGI. The V gene end was trimmed by 5 bases and the J gene end by 0 bases; junction bases not matched to a gene: 1.

This clonotype came up many times. The rearrangement links TRBV7-6 to TRBJ1-3; 8 bases match TRBD1. There are 17 residues in the CDR3. The V segment lost 1 base and the J segment 2 bases; nucleotides outside the gene matches: 7. Germline V gives CDR1 SGHVS, CDR2 FNYEAQ. The CDR3 sequence: CASSLERRGHTGNTIYF. Written as DNA, the CDR3 is TGTGCCAGCAGCTTAGAGCGCAGGGGGCATACTGGAAACACCATATATTTT. Using reference TRBV7-6 and TRBJ1-3 for the parts outside the CDR3, the full variable domain is GAGVSQSPRYKVTKRGQDVALRCDPISGHVSLYWYRQALGQGPEFLTYFNYEAQQDKSGLPNDRFSAERPEGSISTLTIQRTEQRDSAMYRCASSLERRGHTGNTIYFGEGSWLTVV.

The CDR3 region has the DNA TGTGCCAGCAGCCCCGGGAAGATGGCTACCCAAGACAATGAGCAGTTCTTC. Protein: CASSPGKMATQDNEQFF. This chain uses TRBV14 with TRBJ2-1; tentatively, D is TRBD2 (5 bases). Germline values: CDR1 SGHDN, CDR2 FVKESK. This CDR3 has 17 residues. V was trimmed by 4 bases and J by 5 bases, leaving 21 bases between them. Full variable domain (outside the CDR3, taken from reference TRBV14 and TRBJ2-1): EAGVTQFPSHSVIEKGQTVTLRCDPISGHDNLYWYRRVMGKEIKFLLHFVKESKQDESGMPNNRFLAERTGGTYSTLKVQPAELEDSGVYFCASSPGKMATQDNEQFFGPGTRLTVL.

In this sample, this clonotype turned up a few times. The CDR3 spells CASSRKNRETDTQYF. CDR3 DNA sequence: TGTGCCAGCTCACGAAAGAACCGGGAGACAGATACGCAGTATTTT. The V and J genes are TRBV18 and TRBJ2-3; tentatively, D is TRBD2 (6 bases). With 4 bases removed from V and 3 bases from J, the gap between germline ends came to 14 bases. Germline lookup yields CDR1 KGHSH and CDR2 LQKENI. The CDR3 consists of 15 residues.

This clonotype was seen at least ten times. The V call is TRBV7-8, the J call TRBJ2-7, with 8 bases identical to TRBD1. The V gene end was trimmed by 5 bases and the J gene end by 6 bases; junction bases not matched to a gene: 9. The CDR3 is 14 residues long. Germline loops: CDR1 SGHVS, CDR2 FQNEAQ. CDR3 region: CASSPRTGWAEQYV. The CDR3 nucleotides read TGTGCCAGCAGCCCACGGACAGGGTGGGCCGAGCAGTACGTC.

This chain joins TRBV20-1 and TRBJ2-1, with D uncertain. Per germline, CDR1 DFQATT and CDR2 SNEGSKA (reference sequence). The CDR3 has 13 amino acids. The V end lost 2 bases, the J end lost 9 bases, and 14 bases lay between the germline ends. In DNA form, the CDR3 reads TGCAGTGCTAGATCCCCCCGGAAGGCTGAGCAGTTCTTC. This translates into CSARSPRKAEQFF.

The V call is TRBV24-1, the J call TRBJ2-2; TRBD2 matches 8 bases. The germline CDR1 and CDR2 sequences are KGHDR and SFDVKD. V lost 6 bases and J lost 7; bases outside the gene matches: 6. CDR3 length equals 14 residues. CDR3 amino acids: CATSLRGGSGELFF. The CDR3 DNA reads TGTGCCACCAGTCTTCGGGGGGGCAGCGGGGAGCTGTTTTTT.

This chain uses TRBV7-9 with TRBJ2-7; TRBD1 is a possible D gene (6 bases). The CDR3 totals 14 residues. From germline, CDR1 is SEHNR and CDR2 FQNEAQ (reference sequence). The ends were cut back, 5 bases at V and 3 bases at J, with 14 bases in the middle. The CDR3 protein is CASSPRAGVYEQYF. As DNA, the CDR3 is TGTGCCAGCAGCCCCCGCGCAGGGGTCTACGAGCAGTACTTC.

This clonotype was counted many times. The V and J genes are TRBV4-1 and TRBJ1-5; TRBD1 is a possible D gene (5 bases). The germline V and J ends were trimmed by 0 bases and 7 bases, with 10 bases remaining between them. Germline V gene data show CDR1 as MGHRA and CDR2 as YSYEKL. The CDR3 loop spans 14 amino acids. CDR3 region: CASSQEPGRQPQHF. As DNA, the CDR3 is TGCGCCAGCAGCCAAGAACCAGGGCGACAGCCCCAGCATTTT.

Only a few counts were recorded for this clonotype. The chain uses TRBV7-8 and TRBJ2-7, with TRBD1 matching 9 bases. Germline-derived CDR1 and CDR2 are SGHVS and FQNEAQ. V lost 4 bases and J lost 5; bases outside the gene matches: 6. This CDR3 spans 14 amino acids. In nucleotides, the CDR3 is TGTGCCAGCAGCTCCCGGGACAGGGAGGACGAGCAGTACTTC. Residues: CASSSRDREDEQYF. Variable domain in full (rest from reference TRBV7-8 and TRBJ2-7): GAGVSQSPRYKVAKRGQDVALRCDPISGHVSLFWYQQALGQGPEFLTYFQNEAQLDKSGLPSDRFFAERPEGSVSTLKIQRTQQEDSAVYLCASSSRDREDEQYFGPGTRLTVT.

The chain employs TRBV7-9 and TRBJ2-1; 7 bases fit TRBD2. CDR3 size: 18 residues. J lost 2 bases, V lost 1 base, and 11 bases had no gene match. The V gene's germline CDR1 is SEHNR and CDR2 FQNEAQ (reference sequence). Here the CDR3 DNA reads TGTGCCAGCAGCTTAGGGGGGACTTCTACTAGCGCCTACAATGAGCAGTTCTTC. Translated, it gives CASSLGGTSTSAYNEQFF.

The count of this clonotype is one. The chain carries TRBV25-1 and TRBJ2-7; 9 bases match TRBD2. This CDR3 has 15 amino acids. The ends lost 2 bases at V and 0 bases at J; junction bases unmatched: 2. CDR1 and CDR2 (germline): MGHDK, SYGVNS. CDR3 bases: TGTGCCAGCAGTGAAAGGACTAGCGTCTCCTACGAGCAGTACTTC. Amino acid sequence: CASSERTSVSYEQYF.